This entry lists 7 T cell receptor beta chains sequenced from one sample in a study of T-cell reconstitution after alpha-beta-depleted transplantation in children. Researchers prepared the TCRbeta library using unique molecular identifiers, the study reports. TCRdb reanalysed the PCR reads using MiXCR and keeps one entry per CDR3 protein. Of some 490,000 distinct CDR3 sequences listed, around 13% are singletons. Sample: PBMCs from the stem cell graft donor, taken from the stem cell graft. The receptors were sampled from a human donor who donated a stem cell graft to a child with combined immunodeficiency.

There are a few counts of this clonotype. This chain joins TRBV9 and TRBJ2-1; TRBD2 matches at 7 bases. This CDR3 region has 16 residues. Trimming cost V 0 bases and J 4 bases; bases outside gene matches: 7. Germline values: CDR1 SGDLS, CDR2 YYNGEE. The CDR3 DNA follows: TGTGCCAGCAGCGTAGGTAGGGAGGGTCGGTACAATGAGCAGTTCTTC. Its translation is CASSVGREGRYNEQFF.

This clonotype was observed many times. The CDR3 DNA is TGTGCCAGCAGGAAGCGGGACTCGAACACCGGGGAGCTGTTTTTT. Translation: CASRKRDSNTGELFF. The chain recombines TRBV12-3 or TRBV12-4 with TRBJ2-2; 7 bases agree with TRBD2. V lost 6 bases and J lost 0; bases outside the gene matches: 4. The CDR3 contains 15 residues.

This clonotype occurred a few times. This sequence joins TRBV5-1 and TRBJ2-7; possibly TRBD2 for D (6 bases). CDR3 length: 14 amino acids. Trimming removed 4 bases from V and 4 bases from J, with 15 bases in between. Germline V CDR1 and CDR2: SGHRS, YFSETQ. The CDR3 DNA reads TGCGCCAGCAGCCCAGGGCGGGACCGATACGAGCAGTACTTC. Residues: CASSPGRDRYEQYF.

As to this clonotype: Its ends do not fully match the called genes, so a read error is possible. The genes are TRBV12-3 or TRBV12-4 and TRBJ1-2, with unresolved D. The CDR3 runs 14 residues. CDR3 nucleotides: TGTGCCAGCACTTTAGGACGATCTAACTATGGCTACACCTTC. It yields the protein CASTLGRSNYGYTF.

This CDR3 reads CASSVAGRQTQYF. The CDR3 DNA reads TGTGCCAGCAGCGTAGCTGGCCGGCAGACCCAGTACTTC. V gene TRBV9 combines with J gene TRBJ2-5; D is unresolved. The CDR3 covers 13 residues. Germline V gene sequence: CDR1 SGDLS, CDR2 YYNGEE. The V gene lost 0 bases and the J gene lost 6 bases, with 9 bases spanning the gap.

This clonotype was detected ten times or more. The V call is TRBV12-3 or TRBV12-4, the J call TRBJ2-5; 7 bases map to TRBD1. J was trimmed by 1 base and V by 7 bases; bases with no gene match: 12. The CDR3 spans 16 residues. CDR3 residues: CASTRGGAGSQETQYF. CDR3 in DNA: TGTGCCAGCACCCGAGGGGGCGCGGGCTCCCAAGAGACCCAGTACTTC.

This clonotype showed up just a few times. This rearrangement joins TRBV11-2 to TRBJ2-2; no clear D gene. Trimming left V 1 base short and J 3 bases short, with 9 bases between. CDR3 length: 15 residues. Germline loops: CDR1 SGHAT, CDR2 FQNNGV. The CDR3 nucleotides are TGTGCCAGCAGCTTAGCTCGCCGTTACACCGGGGAGCTGTTTTTT. Its protein product is CASSLARRYTGELFF.